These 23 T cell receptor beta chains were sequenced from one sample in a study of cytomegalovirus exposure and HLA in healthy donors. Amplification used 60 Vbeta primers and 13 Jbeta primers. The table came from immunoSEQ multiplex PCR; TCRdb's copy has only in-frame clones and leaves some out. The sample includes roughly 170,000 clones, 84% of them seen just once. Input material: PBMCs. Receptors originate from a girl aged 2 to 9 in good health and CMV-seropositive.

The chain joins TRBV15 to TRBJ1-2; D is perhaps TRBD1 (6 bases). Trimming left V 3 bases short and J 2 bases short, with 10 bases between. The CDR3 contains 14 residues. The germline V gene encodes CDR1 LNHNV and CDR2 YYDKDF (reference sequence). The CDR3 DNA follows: TGTGCCACCAGCAGTGGGAGGGGGAACTATGGCTACACCTTC. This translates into CATSSGRGNYGYTF. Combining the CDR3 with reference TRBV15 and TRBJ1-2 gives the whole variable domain DAMVIQNPRYQVTQFGKPVTLSCSQTLNHNVMYWYQQKSSQAPKLLFHYYDKDFNNEADTPDNFQSRRPNTSFCFLDIRSPGLGDTAMYLCATSSGRGNYGYTFGSGTRLTVV.

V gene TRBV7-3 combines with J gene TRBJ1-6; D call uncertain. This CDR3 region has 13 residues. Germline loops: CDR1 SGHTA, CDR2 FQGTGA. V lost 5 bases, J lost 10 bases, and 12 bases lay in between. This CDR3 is CASSPGRESPLHF. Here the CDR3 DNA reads TGTGCCAGCAGCCCCGGACGGGAATCACCCCTCCACTTT.

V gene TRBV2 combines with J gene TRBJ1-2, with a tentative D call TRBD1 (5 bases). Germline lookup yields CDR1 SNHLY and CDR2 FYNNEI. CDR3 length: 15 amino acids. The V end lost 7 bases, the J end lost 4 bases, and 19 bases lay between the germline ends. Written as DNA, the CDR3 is TGTGCCAGCACCCCCGGTACGGCGGGGGGCTATGGCTACACCTTC. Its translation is CASTPGTAGGYGYTF.

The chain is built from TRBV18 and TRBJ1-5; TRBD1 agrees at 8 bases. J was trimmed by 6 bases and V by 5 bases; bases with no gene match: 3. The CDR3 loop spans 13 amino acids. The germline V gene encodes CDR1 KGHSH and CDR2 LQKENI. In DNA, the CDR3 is TGTGCCAGCTCAGGACAGGGAAGTCAGCCCCAGCATTTT. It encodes CASSGQGSQPQHF. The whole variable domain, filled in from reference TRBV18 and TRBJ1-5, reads NAGVMQNPRHLVRRRGQEARLRCSPMKGHSHVYWYRQLPEEGLKFMVYLQKENIIDESGMPKERFSAEFPKEGPSILRIQQVVRGDSAAYFCASSGQGSQPQHFGDGTRLSIL.

In DNA form, the CDR3 reads TGTGCCAGCTCACCTTCCGGACAGGGAAATGGGGGCTACACCTTC. It yields the protein CASSPSGQGNGGYTF. The rearrangement uses TRBV18 and TRBJ1-2; 8 nucleotides align to TRBD1. The germline CDR1 and CDR2 sequences are KGHSH and LQKENI. The trim removed 3 bases at V and 8 bases at J, leaving 11 bases unmatched. The CDR3 has 15 residues.

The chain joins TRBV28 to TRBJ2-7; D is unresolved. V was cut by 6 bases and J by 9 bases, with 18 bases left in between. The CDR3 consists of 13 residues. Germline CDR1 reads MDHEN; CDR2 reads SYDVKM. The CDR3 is CASRRPTGCGQYF. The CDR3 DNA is TGTGCCAGCAGAAGACCTACGGGTTGCGGGCAGTACTTC.

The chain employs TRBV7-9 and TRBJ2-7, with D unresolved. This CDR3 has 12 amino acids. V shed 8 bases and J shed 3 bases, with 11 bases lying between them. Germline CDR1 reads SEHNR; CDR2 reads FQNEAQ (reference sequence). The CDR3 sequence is CASEAELYEQYF. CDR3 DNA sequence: TGTGCCAGCGAGGCCGAGCTCTACGAGCAGTACTTC. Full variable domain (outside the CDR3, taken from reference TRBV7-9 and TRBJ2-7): DTGVSQNPRHKITKRGQNVTFRCDPISEHNRLYWYRQTLGQGPEFLTYFQNEAQLEKSRLLSDRFSAERPKGSFSTLEIQRTEQGDSAMYLCASEAELYEQYFGPGTRLTVT.

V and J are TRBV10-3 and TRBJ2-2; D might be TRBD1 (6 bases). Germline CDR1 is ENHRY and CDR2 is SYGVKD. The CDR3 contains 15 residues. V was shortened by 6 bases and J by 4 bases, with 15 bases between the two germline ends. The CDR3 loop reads CAIRATGTLTGELFF. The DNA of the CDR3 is TGTGCCATCAGGGCGACAGGAACCCTCACCGGGGAGCTGTTTTTT.

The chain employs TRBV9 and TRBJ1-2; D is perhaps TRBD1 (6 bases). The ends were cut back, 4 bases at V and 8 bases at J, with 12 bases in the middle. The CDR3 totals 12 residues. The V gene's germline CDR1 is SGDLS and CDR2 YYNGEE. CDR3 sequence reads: CASSRGTGGYTF. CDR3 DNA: TGTGCCAGCAGCAGGGGGACGGGCGGCTACACCTTC.

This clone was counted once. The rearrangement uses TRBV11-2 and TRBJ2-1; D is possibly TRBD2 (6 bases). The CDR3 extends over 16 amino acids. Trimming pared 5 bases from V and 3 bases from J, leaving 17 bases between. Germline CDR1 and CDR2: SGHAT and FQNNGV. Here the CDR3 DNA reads TGTGCCAGCAGCCCTTCTACTAGCTCCATCTACAATGAGCAGTTCTTC. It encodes CASSPSTSSIYNEQFF. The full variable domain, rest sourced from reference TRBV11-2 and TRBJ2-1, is EAGVAQSPRYKIIEKRQSVAFWCNPISGHATLYWYQQILGQGPKLLIQFQNNGVVDDSQLPKDRFSAERLKGVDSTLKIQPAKLEDSAVYLCASSPSTSSIYNEQFFGPGTRLTVL.

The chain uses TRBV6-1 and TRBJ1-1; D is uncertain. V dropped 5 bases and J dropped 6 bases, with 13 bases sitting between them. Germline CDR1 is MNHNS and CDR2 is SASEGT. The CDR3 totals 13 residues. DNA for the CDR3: TGTGCCAGCAGTTCGAGAGCGAGGGCTGAAGCTTTCTTT. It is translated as CASSSRARAEAFF.

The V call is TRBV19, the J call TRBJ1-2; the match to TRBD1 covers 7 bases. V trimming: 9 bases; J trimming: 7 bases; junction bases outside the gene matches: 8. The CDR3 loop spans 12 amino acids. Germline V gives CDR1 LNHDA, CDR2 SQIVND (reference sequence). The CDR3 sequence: CASSGTVCGYTF. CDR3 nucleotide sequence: TGTGCCAGCTCCGGGACAGTTTGTGGCTACACCTTC.

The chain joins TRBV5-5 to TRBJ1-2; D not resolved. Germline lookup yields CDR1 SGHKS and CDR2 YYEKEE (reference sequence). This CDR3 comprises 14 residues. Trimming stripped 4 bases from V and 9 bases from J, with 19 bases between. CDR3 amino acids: CASSQDWAGGSYTF. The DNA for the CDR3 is TGTGCCAGCAGCCAAGATTGGGCAGGAGGGAGCTACACCTTC.

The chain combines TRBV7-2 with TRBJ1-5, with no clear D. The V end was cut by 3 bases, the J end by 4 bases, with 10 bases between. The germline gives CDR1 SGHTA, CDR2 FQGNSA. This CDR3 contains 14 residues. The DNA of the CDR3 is TGTGCCAGCAGCTTTTCGAGGTTTAATCAGCCCCAGCATTTT. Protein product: CASSFSRFNQPQHF.

CDR3 loop: CASSLGAGFITDTQYF. CDR3 nucleotides: TGTGCCAGCAGTTTGGGAGCGGGGTTCATCACAGATACGCAGTATTTT. This chain joins TRBV27 and TRBJ2-3; 7 bases line up with TRBD2. The junction had 8 bases not matched to a gene; V was cut back by 3 bases and J by 2 bases. The CDR3 consists of 16 residues. From germline, CDR1 is MNHEY and CDR2 SMNVEV (reference sequence).

CDR3 DNA sequence: TGTGCCAGCAGTCGGACAGACACCCACGAGCAGTACTTC. This codes for CASSRTDTHEQYF. The rearrangement links TRBV28 to TRBJ2-7; weak D call: TRBD1 (6 bases). CDR1 and CDR2 from the germline V gene are MDHEN and SYDVKM. Between the trimmed V and J ends, which lost 5 bases and 5 bases, there was a span of 13 bases. The CDR3 contains 13 residues.

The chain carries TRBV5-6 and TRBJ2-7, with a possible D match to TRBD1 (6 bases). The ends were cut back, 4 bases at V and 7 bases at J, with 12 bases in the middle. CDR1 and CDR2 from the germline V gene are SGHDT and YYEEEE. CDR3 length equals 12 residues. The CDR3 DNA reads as TGTGCCAGCAGCCTCGACAGGTCAGAGCAGTACTTC. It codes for CASSLDRSEQYF.

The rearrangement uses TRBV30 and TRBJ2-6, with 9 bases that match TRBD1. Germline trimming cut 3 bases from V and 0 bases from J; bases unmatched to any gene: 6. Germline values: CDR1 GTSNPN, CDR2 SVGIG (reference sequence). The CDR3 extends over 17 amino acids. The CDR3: CAWSRGTGHSGANVLTF. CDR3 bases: TGTGCCTGGAGCCGAGGGACAGGGCACTCTGGGGCCAACGTCCTGACTTTC. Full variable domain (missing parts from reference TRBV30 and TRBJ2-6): SQTIHQWPATLVQPVGSPLSLECTVEGTSNPNLYWYRQAAGRGLQLLFYSVGIGQISSEVPQNLSASRPQDRQFILSSKKLLLSDSGFYLCAWSRGTGHSGANVLTFGAGSRLTVL.

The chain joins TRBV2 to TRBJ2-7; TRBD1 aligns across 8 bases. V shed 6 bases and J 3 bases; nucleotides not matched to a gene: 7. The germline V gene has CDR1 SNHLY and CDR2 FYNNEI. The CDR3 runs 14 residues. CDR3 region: CASRGDRYFYEQYF. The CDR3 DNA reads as TGTGCCAGCAGGGGGGACAGGTATTTCTACGAGCAGTACTTC. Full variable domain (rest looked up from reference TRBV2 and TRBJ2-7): EPEVTQTPSHQVTQMGQEVILRCVPISNHLYFYWYRQILGQKVEFLVSFYNNEISEKSEIFDDQFSVERPDGSNFTLKIRSTKLEDSAMYFCASRGDRYFYEQYFGPGTRLTVT.

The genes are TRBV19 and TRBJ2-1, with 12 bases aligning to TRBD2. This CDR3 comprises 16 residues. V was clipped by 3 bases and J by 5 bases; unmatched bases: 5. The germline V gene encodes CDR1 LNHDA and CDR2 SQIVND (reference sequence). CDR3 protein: CASSIQRTSGDNEQFF. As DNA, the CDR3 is TGTGCCAGTAGTATCCAGAGGACTAGCGGGGACAATGAGCAGTTCTTC.

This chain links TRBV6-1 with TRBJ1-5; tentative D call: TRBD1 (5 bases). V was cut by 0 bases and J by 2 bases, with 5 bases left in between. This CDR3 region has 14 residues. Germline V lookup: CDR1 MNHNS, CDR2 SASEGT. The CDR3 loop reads CASSEAGGNQPQHF. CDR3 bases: TGTGCCAGCAGTGAAGCAGGGGGCAATCAGCCCCAGCATTTT.

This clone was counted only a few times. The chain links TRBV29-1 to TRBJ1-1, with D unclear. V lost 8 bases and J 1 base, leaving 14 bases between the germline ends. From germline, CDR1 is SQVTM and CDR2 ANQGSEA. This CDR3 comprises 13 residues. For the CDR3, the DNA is TGCAGCCCCTTCCTTTCTTCGAACACTGAAGCTTTCTTT. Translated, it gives CSPFLSSNTEAFF.

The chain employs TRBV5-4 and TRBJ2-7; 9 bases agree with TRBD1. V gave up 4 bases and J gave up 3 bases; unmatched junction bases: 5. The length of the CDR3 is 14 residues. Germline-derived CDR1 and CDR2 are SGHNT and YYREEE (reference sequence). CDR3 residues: CASSPRDRVYEQYF. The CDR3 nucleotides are TGTGCCAGCAGCCCCCGGGACAGGGTCTACGAGCAGTACTTC.